One TCR beta chain is described in this entry. Antigen: not known. CDR1 and CDR2 from the germline V gene are KGHDR and SFDVKD. The CDR3 extends over 18 amino acids. Trimming cost V 2 bases and J 0 bases, with 16 bases left between them. The data stem from a study of T-cell memory formation after mild COVID-19. Study-level points and caveats: Whereas later expanders leaned CD4+, clones contracting day 15 to 85 showed a balanced CD4/CD8 makeup. Nothing confirmed that second-wave clones peaking on day 37 were specific for SARS-CoV-2. Cross-reactive memory appears to have joined, as suggested by some responding clones showing up in pre-infection memory.

TCR alpha and TCR beta cDNA libraries carrying sample barcodes and UMIs came from 5'RACE with constant-segment primers. TCRdb re-analysed the 5' RACE reads in MiXCR, keeping a single row per CDR3 protein. Counted here are 540,000 or so distinct CDR3 sequences, roughly 20% occurring once; the ten biggest clones make up approximately 12%. The receptor comes from an adult woman who had mild COVID-19 (a few samples of this study predate the infection). Cell type and time point are not known. The material sequenced was PBMCs or a T cell subset sorted from them (not recorded which). The rearrangement links TRBV24-1 to TRBJ2-1, with D unclear. The CDR3 region is CATSDSPPVTSSYNEQFF. The CDR3 DNA follows: TGTGCCACCAGTGATTCCCCCCCCGTGACATCCTCCTACAATGAGCAGTTCTTC.